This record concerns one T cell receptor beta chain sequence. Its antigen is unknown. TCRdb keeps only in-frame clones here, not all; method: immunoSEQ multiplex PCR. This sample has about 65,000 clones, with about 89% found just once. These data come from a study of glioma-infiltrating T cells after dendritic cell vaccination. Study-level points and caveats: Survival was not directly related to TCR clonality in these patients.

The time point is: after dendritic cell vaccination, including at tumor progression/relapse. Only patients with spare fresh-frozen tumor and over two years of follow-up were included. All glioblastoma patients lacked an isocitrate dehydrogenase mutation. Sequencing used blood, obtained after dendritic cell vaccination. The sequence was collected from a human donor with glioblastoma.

The CDR3 reads CASSPRGGYGYTF. CDR3 sequence (DNA): TGTGCCAGCAGCCCCCGCGGGGGGTATGGCTACACCTTC. The J gene is TRBJ1-2, the V gene TRBV11-3, with D possibly TRBD1 on 5 matching bases. The germline CDR1 and CDR2 sequences are SGHNT and YENEEA. This CDR3 spans 13 amino acids. Trimming removed 5 bases from V and 5 bases from J, with 12 bases in between.